The entry that follows covers one T cell receptor beta chain sequence. Together with a sample-barcoded 5' primer, a J-beta primer mix was included in a second PCR lasting about 7 to 11 cycles. TCRdb reprocessed the 5' RACE reads via MiXCR and lists one record per CDR3 protein. The profile covers about 800,000 distinct CDR3 sequences, with roughly 60% appearing a single time and approximately 23% taken by the ten largest. CDR3 size: 13 residues. Germline V gene lookup returns CDR1 SGHTA and CDR2 FQGNSA. V lost 5 bases, J lost 6 bases, and 4 bases stayed unmatched. The entry originates in a study of blood T cells in healthy people across ages.

Input material: blood. The rearrangement joins TRBV7-2 to TRBJ2-1; 7 nucleotides align to TRBD2. The sequence came from a man aged 25-45 years in good health. In DNA form, the CDR3 reads TGTGCCAGCAGCGGGAGGGGTGGCAATGAGCAGTTCTTC. It is translated as CASSGRGGNEQFF.